These T cell receptor beta chains were read from a single sample in a study of T cell responses to AZD1222 COVID-19 vaccine. Method: immunoSEQ multiplex PCR; TCRdb's copy keeps in-frame clones and lacks some. The table has 200,000 to 250,000 clones, about 93% seen once. This specimen was peripheral blood, taken on day 0 of MenACWY control vaccination. These receptors all come from an adult in good health. CDR3s include the opening cysteine and the closing phenylalanine or tryptophan. D genes are given only for firm matches. For some rows the clone size is stated as once, few or many, or as a class when expanded; others skip it.

j_call clone_size v_call cdr3_length d_call cdr3_aa cdr3_nt
TRBJ1-1 - TRBV6-5 11 - CASRMNFEAFF TGTGCCAGCAGGATGAATTTTGAAGCTTTCTTT
TRBJ2-5 - TRBV7-2 15 TRBD2 CASSARLAGGEAQYF TGTGCCAGCAGCGCCAGACTAGCGGGTGGTGAGGCCCAGTACTTC
TRBJ1-2 - TRBV5-1 15 - CASSPVGGAGYGYTF TGCGCCAGCAGCCCCGTCGGAGGGGCCGGGTATGGCTACACCTTC
TRBJ1-1 - TRBV6-1 14 - CASSELINPIEAFF TGTGCCAGCAGTGAATTAATAAACCCGATTGAAGCTTTCTTT
TRBJ1-6 once TRBV5-4 16 - CASSPGQSSYNSPLHF TGTGCCAGCAGCCCGGGACAAAGCTCCTATAATTCACCCCTCCACTTT
TRBJ2-1 - TRBV7-2 14 - CASSKPIVPREQFF TGTGCCAGCAGCAAGCCTATCGTCCCCAGGGAGCAGTTCTTC
TRBJ1-2 - TRBV3-1/TRBV3-2 14 - CASSQATGSYGYTF TGTGCCAGCAGCCAAGCGACTGGCAGCTATGGCTACACCTTC
TRBJ2-3 - TRBV12-3/TRBV12-4 12 - CASSFLGDTQYF TGTGCCAGCAGTTTTTTGGGGGATACGCAGTATTTT
TRBJ2-1 - TRBV4-1 16 TRBD2 CASSPSGASSYNEQFF TGCGCCAGCAGCCCTAGCGGGGCAAGCTCCTACAATGAGCAGTTCTTC
TRBJ2-3 - TRBV3-1/TRBV3-2 16 - CASSSRQGATTDTQYF TGTGCCAGCAGCTCTCGTCAGGGAGCGACCACAGATACGCAGTATTTT
TRBJ2-5 - TRBV12-3/TRBV12-4 13 - CASSRGEQETQYF TGTGCCAGCAGTCGGGGAGAACAAGAGACCCAGTACTTC
TRBJ1-1 - TRBV7-9 14 TRBD1 CASSLAGQGAEAFF TGTGCCAGCAGCTTAGCGGGACAGGGGGCTGAAGCTTTCTTT
TRBJ1-2 once TRBV2 13 - CASSGRANYGYTF TGTGCCAGCAGTGGTCGGGCTAACTATGGCTACACCTTC
TRBJ2-1 - TRBV7-2 15 TRBD2 CASSAGGGTYNEQFF TGTGCCAGCAGCGCGGGGGGGGGAACCTACAATGAGCAGTTCTTC
TRBJ2-1 - TRBV6-2/TRBV6-3 15 TRBD2 CASSYVAGGRGEQFF TGTGCCAGCAGTTACGTAGCGGGGGGGCGAGGTGAGCAGTTCTTC
TRBJ1-1 once TRBV5-1 14 - CASSLGGGSTEAFF TGCGCCAGCAGCTTGGGAGGGGGGAGCACTGAAGCTTTCTTT
TRBJ1-1 - TRBV19 13 - CASSIGGNTEAFF TGTGCCAGTAGTATAGGAGGAAACACTGAAGCTTTCTTT
TRBJ2-6 - TRBV5-1 17 - CASSGGPIISGANVLTF TGCGCCAGCAGCGGGGGACCGATCATCTCTGGGGCCAACGTCCTGACTTTC
TRBJ2-5 - TRBV19 14 TRBD1 CASSTRDSQETQYF TGTGCCAGTAGTACCCGGGACAGCCAAGAGACCCAGTACTTC
TRBJ1-5 - TRBV2 13 TRBD1 CASSVGGTEPQHF TGTGCCAGCAGTGTGGGGGGGACAGAGCCCCAGCATTTT
TRBJ1-2 - TRBV6-1 11 - CASSEGYGYTF TGTGCCAGCAGTGAAGGCTATGGCTACACCTTC
TRBJ2-1 - TRBV19 15 - CASSIGGAQGDEQFF TGTGCCAGTAGTATAGGCGGGGCCCAGGGGGATGAGCAGTTCTTC
TRBJ2-1 - TRBV5-6 16 TRBD1 CASSLVGQGSYNEQFF TGTGCCAGCAGCTTGGTGGGACAGGGGTCCTACAATGAGCAGTTCTTC
TRBJ2-7 - TRBV15 16 - CATSRVAAGEVHEQYF TGTGCCACCAGCAGAGTCGCGGCAGGGGAGGTACACGAGCAGTACTTC
TRBJ1-3 - TRBV6-5 15 - CASSYGGNSGNTIYF TGTGCCAGCAGTTACGGAGGGAACTCTGGAAACACCATATATTTT
TRBJ2-5 - TRBV6-5 13 TRBD2 CASSPERGETQYF TGTGCCAGCAGCCCGGAGCGGGGGGAGACCCAGTACTTC
TRBJ1-1 - TRBV2 11 - CASSEFTEAFF TGTGCCAGCAGTGAATTCACTGAAGCTTTCTTT
TRBJ1-2 - TRBV11-1 12 - CASSFGGNGYTF TGTGCCAGCAGCTTTGGGGGGAATGGCTACACCTTC
TRBJ2-5 - TRBV3-1/TRBV3-2 15 TRBD1 CASNAGTGRQETQYF TGTGCCAGCAACGCAGGGACAGGCCGCCAAGAGACCCAGTACTTC
TRBJ1-2 - TRBV19 13 - CASSAAPNYGYTF TGTGCCAGTAGTGCGGCTCCGAACTATGGCTACACCTTC
TRBJ1-1 once TRBV14 14 TRBD1 CASSLTGGRTEAFF TGTGCCAGCAGCCTGACAGGGGGCAGGACTGAAGCTTTCTTT
TRBJ2-3 - TRBV5-1 14 TRBD2 CASSLTSGADTQYF TGCGCCAGCAGCTTAACTAGCGGGGCGGATACGCAGTATTTT
TRBJ2-7 - TRBV19 15 TRBD1 CASSTGQEVTYEQYF TGTGCCAGTAGTACCGGACAGGAGGTGACCTACGAGCAGTACTTC
TRBJ1-2 - TRBV30 10 - CAWRAWGYTF TGTGCCTGGAGGGCCTGGGGCTACACCTTC
TRBJ2-7 - TRBV5-8 10 - CASSLDGPLF TGTGCCAGCAGCTTGGATGGTCCCCTCTTC
TRBJ1-1 - TRBV6-5 13 - CASRTDPNTEAFF TGTGCCAGCAGGACTGATCCGAACACTGAAGCTTTCTTT
TRBJ1-1 - TRBV2 12 - CASSRVNTEAFF TGTGCCAGCAGTAGAGTGAACACTGAAGCTTTCTTT
TRBJ1-2 - TRBV5-1 17 - CASSLALIDQPGYGYTF TGCGCCAGCAGCTTGGCCCTCATCGATCAGCCAGGCTATGGCTACACCTTC
TRBJ2-1 - TRBV9 15 - CASSVEGGDINEQFF TGTGCCAGCAGCGTAGAGGGGGGCGACATCAATGAGCAGTTCTTC
TRBJ1-6 - TRBV6-5 16 TRBD1 CASSFGYRGRNSPLHF TGTGCCAGCAGTTTCGGCTACAGGGGGCGAAATTCACCCCTCCACTTT
TRBJ2-7 - TRBV30 14 TRBD1 CAWSVGTGGYEQYF TGTGCCTGGAGTGTGGGGACAGGGGGGTACGAGCAGTACTTC
TRBJ2-2 - TRBV30 15 - CAWNLLNGWTGELFF TGTGCCTGGAACCTCCTTAACGGGTGGACCGGGGAGCTGTTTTTT
TRBJ1-2 - TRBV29-1 14 TRBD1 CSVEDRGQVHGYTF TGCAGCGTTGAAGATCGGGGACAGGTTCACGGCTACACCTTC